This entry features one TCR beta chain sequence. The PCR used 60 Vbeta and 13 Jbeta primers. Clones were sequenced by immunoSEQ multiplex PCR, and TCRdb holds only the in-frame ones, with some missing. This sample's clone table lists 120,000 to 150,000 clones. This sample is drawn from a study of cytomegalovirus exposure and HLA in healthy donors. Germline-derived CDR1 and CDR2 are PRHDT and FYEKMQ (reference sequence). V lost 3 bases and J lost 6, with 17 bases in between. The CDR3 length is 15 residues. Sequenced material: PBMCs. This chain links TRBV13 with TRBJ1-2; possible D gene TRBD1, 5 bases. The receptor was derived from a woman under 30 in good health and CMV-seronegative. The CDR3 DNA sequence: TGTGCCAGCAGCTTGGACACGGGCCGTTCGCATGGCTACACCTTC. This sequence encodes CASSLDTGRSHGYTF.